The T cell receptor (beta chain) described here comes from a study of post-analysis software for immune sequencing data. General study points: Those samples that were prepared in the same batch co-clustered strongly by F measure. Four or five TRBV segments were more frequent in patients than controls; TRBV5-6, TRBV5-1 and TRBV20-1 belonged to this group.

TCR beta libraries were prepared from cDNA with unique molecular identifiers. TCRdb reprocessed the PCR reads with MiXCR, giving one entry per CDR3 protein. This sample has more than 350,000 distinct CDR3 sequences; about 39% occur once, and the top ten carry 6.5% to 8%. With respect to this clonotype: No antigen is known for it.

The CDR3 has 14 amino acids. Trimming stripped 5 bases from V and 3 bases from J, with 10 bases between. The clonotype was recovered from a girl aged 2-15 years with multiple sclerosis. The material sequenced was blood. The chain combines TRBV12-3 or TRBV12-4 with TRBJ2-2; D not certain. CDR3 loop: CASSRVPYTGELFF. CDR3 nucleotide sequence: TGTGCCAGCAGTCGAGTACCTTACACCGGGGAGCTGTTTTTT.